This T cell receptor (beta chain) was sequenced during a study of T cell responses to AZD1222 COVID-19 vaccine. Using immunoSEQ multiplex PCR, the repertoire was profiled, and TCRdb retains in-frame clones only, with some absent. The data show approximately 70,000 clones, 75% to 90% seen once. CDR3 length equals 13 residues. The V and J ends lost 6 bases and 2 bases respectively, with 8 bases between them. Germline CDR1 reads MNHEY; CDR2 reads SMNVEV (reference sequence). The clonotype was recovered from an adult in good health. The chain uses TRBV27 and TRBJ1-5; D ambiguous. Sequenced material: peripheral blood, taken on day 0 of AZD1222 vaccination. In DNA, the CDR3 is TGTGCCAGCAGCCCCTGGGGCAATCAGCCCCAGCATTTT. The encoded protein is CASSPWGNQPQHF.